These T cell receptor beta chains were read from a single sample in a study of blood T cell repertoires in COVID-19. Measured with immunoSEQ multiplex PCR; TCRdb has only the in-frame clones, and not every one. This table holds more than 95,000 clones, approximately 86% found once. The sequenced sample consisted of peripheral blood. The source is a human donor in a cohort sampled during active COVID-19. Both conserved end residues are part of each CDR3. A D gene is named only where the DNA matches it firmly. Size is omitted from some rows. Given values are once, few, many or a class for expanded clones.

>TRBV3-1/TRBV3-2|TRBJ2-7|17|TRBD2|.
CASSPRGLAGGPGEQYF
TGTGCCAGCAGCCCCCGCGGACTAGCGGGAGGGCCCGGGGAGCAGTACTTC
>TRBV18|TRBJ1-4|15|.|once
CASSPTTAKYEKLFF
TGTGCCAGCTCGCCTACGACAGCAAAATATGAAAAACTGTTTTTT
>TRBV11-2|TRBJ1-2|12|.|.
CASSLREGGYTF
TGTGCCAGCAGCTTAAGGGAGGGTGGCTACACCTTC
>TRBV13|TRBJ2-1|11|TRBD2|.
CASSPREKQFF
TGTGCCAGCAGCCCGCGGGAGAAGCAGTTCTTC
>TRBV7-2|TRBJ2-1|17|TRBD2|.
CASSRQTSGGWRNEQFF
TGTGCCAGCAGCCGCCAGACTAGCGGGGGATGGAGAAATGAGCAGTTCTTC
>TRBV5-1|TRBJ1-1|14|TRBD1|.
CASSLTGGDTEAFF
TGCGCCAGCAGCTTGACAGGGGGAGACACTGAAGCTTTCTTT
>TRBV6-5|TRBJ2-5|15|TRBD2|.
CASSSPSGGRKTQYF
TGTGCCAGCAGTAGCCCTAGCGGGGGACGAAAGACCCAGTACTTC
>TRBV5-1|TRBJ2-7|14|.|.
CASSLVAGGQEQYF
TGCGCCAGCAGCTTGGTGGCCGGGGGGCAAGAGCAGTACTTC
>TRBV5-4|TRBJ2-1|15|TRBD2|few
CASSVSGRRNNEQFF
TGTGCCAGCAGCGTTAGCGGGAGAAGGAACAATGAGCAGTTCTTC
>TRBV6-5|TRBJ2-7|15|.|few
CASSYGLDRRGEQYF
TGTGCCAGCAGTTACGGGCTGGACAGGCGGGGCGAGCAGTACTTC
>TRBV3-1/TRBV3-2|TRBJ1-6|16|TRBD1|.
CASSQSLQGYNSPLHF
TGTGCCAGCAGCCAATCACTACAGGGGTATAATTCACCCCTCCACTTT
>TRBV5-1|TRBJ1-1|15|.|.
CASSVQGRMNTEAFF
TGCGCCAGCAGCGTACAGGGCAGAATGAACACTGAAGCTTTCTTT
>TRBV7-8|TRBJ2-1|15|TRBD1|once
CASSRRDRPYNEQFF
TGTGCCAGCAGCCGCCGGGACAGGCCCTACAATGAGCAGTTCTTC
>TRBV18|TRBJ1-3|16|TRBD1|few
CASSQPGQGAGNTIYF
TGTGCCAGCTCCCAACCGGGACAGGGAGCCGGAAACACCATATATTTT
>TRBV9|TRBJ1-3|13|.|.
CASSRDSGNTIYF
TGTGCCAGCAGCCGGGACTCTGGAAACACCATATATTTT
>TRBV2|TRBJ2-5|11|.|.
CASTSQETQYF
TGTGCCAGCACCAGTCAAGAGACCCAGTACTTC
>TRBV19|TRBJ1-1|15|.|.
CASTEVGGSNTEAFF
TGTGCCAGTACTGAGGTAGGAGGATCGAACACTGAAGCTTTCTTT
>TRBV6-5|TRBJ2-1|14|.|.
CASSSYDSYNEQFF
TGTGCCAGCAGTTCCTATGACAGCTACAATGAGCAGTTCTTC
>TRBV6-6|TRBJ2-5|14|.|.
CASSYPGLQETQYF
TGTGCCAGCAGTTACCCAGGGTTGCAAGAGACCCAGTACTTC
>TRBV5-1|TRBJ2-3|15|.|.
CASRLGGPSTDTQYF
TGCGCCAGCCGTCTCGGGGGGCCTAGCACAGATACGCAGTATTTT
>TRBV20-1|TRBJ2-3|11|.|.
CSASQPDTQYF
TGCAGTGCCTCACAGCCAGATACGCAGTATTTT
>TRBV29-1|TRBJ2-1|14|TRBD2|few
CSVRTAGGDNEQFF
TGCAGCGTTCGTACGGCGGGAGGCGACAATGAGCAGTTCTTC
>TRBV6-1|TRBJ2-7|15|TRBD1|.
CASSEGQGAPYEQYF
TGTGCCAGCAGTGAGGGACAGGGGGCCCCCTACGAGCAGTACTTC
>TRBV5-1|TRBJ2-2|14|.|few
CASSLDGNTGELFF
TGCGCCAGCAGCTTGGACGGGAACACCGGGGAGCTGTTTTTT
>TRBV25-1|TRBJ1-1|15|TRBD1|.
CASSWGQFVCTEAFF
TGTGCCAGCAGTTGGGGACAGTTTGTGTGCACTGAAGCTTTCTTT
>TRBV5-4|TRBJ2-3|14|.|.
CASSSAGEGDTQYF
TGTGCCAGCAGCTCAGCAGGGGAGGGAGATACGCAGTATTTT
>TRBV5-6|TRBJ1-1|15|.|.
CASSLGSLTAPEAFF
TGTGCCAGCAGCTTGGGATCGCTAACAGCACCTGAAGCTTTCTTT
>TRBV27|TRBJ1-6|14|TRBD1|.
CASAPLQGDSPLHF
TGTGCCAGCGCCCCTCTACAGGGGGATTCACCCCTCCACTTT
>TRBV10-1|TRBJ1-2|13|TRBD1|.
CASSESGGRGYTF
TGCGCCAGCAGTGAGTCAGGGGGCCGGGGCTACACCTTC
>TRBV18|TRBJ1-5|14|.|.
CASSPGAGNQPQHF
TGTGCCAGCTCACCAGGGGCAGGGAATCAGCCCCAGCATTTT
>TRBV29-1|TRBJ2-7|14|TRBD1|many
CSVDSGQAAYEQYF
TGCAGCGTTGACTCGGGACAGGCCGCCTACGAGCAGTACTTC
>TRBV19|TRBJ1-5|17|TRBD1|.
CASRRTGRDYSNQPQHF
TGTGCCAGTAGGCGGACAGGGAGAGATTATAGCAATCAGCCCCAGCATTTT
>TRBV5-4|TRBJ2-1|18|TRBD2|.
CASSLGGSGRSSYNEQFF
TGTGCCAGCAGCTTGGGCGGTAGCGGGAGGAGCTCCTACAATGAGCAGTTCTTC
>TRBV12-3/TRBV12-4|TRBJ1-2|13|.|once
CASSSTTNYGYTF
TGTGCCAGCAGTTCGACTACCAACTATGGCTACACCTTC
>TRBV5-1|TRBJ1-5|16|.|.
CASSLGGGGSNQPQHF
TGCGCCAGCAGCCTGGGGGGGGGCGGAAGCAATCAGCCCCAGCATTTT